This entry lists 32 T cell receptor beta chains sequenced from one sample in a study of blood T cell repertoires in COVID-19 (dated by TCRdb to 2020 to 2021). The method was the immunoSEQ multiplex PCR assay. TCRdb mirrors the immuneACCESS table, restricted to in-frame sequences. Some clones are absent from its copies; in checked studies, under half trace to an unresolved V gene, and the reason for the others is unknown. A total of about 42,000 clones appear in this sample, about 85% of them only once. The top ten constitute less than 7% of the sample. What was sequenced was peripheral blood. These receptors all stem from a man aged 45-60 years with active COVID-19.

This rearrangement joins TRBV4-3 to TRBJ2-7; maybe TRBD1 (5 bases). CDR3 length equals 14 residues. Germline V lookup: CDR1 LGHNA, CDR2 YSLEER. V lost 1 base and J 4 bases, leaving 11 bases between the germline ends. The CDR3 DNA reads as TGCGCCAGCAGCCAAGCAGATCAGGGATACGAGCAGTACTTC. It encodes CASSQADQGYEQYF.

The chain combines TRBV5-4 with TRBJ2-5, with TRBD2 matching over 7 bases. CDR3 length: 13 amino acids. Germline CDR1 and CDR2: SGHNT and YYREEE (reference sequence). Trimming took 0 bases from V and 5 from J; bases not matched to a gene: 1. Written as DNA, the CDR3 is TGTGCCAGCAGCTTGGACGGGAGGGAGACCCAGTACTTC. Translation: CASSLDGRETQYF.

The gene calls are TRBV11-2 and TRBJ1-2; 8 bases agree with TRBD1. The ends lost 5 bases at V and 7 bases at J; junction bases unmatched: 3. CDR1 is SGHAT, CDR2 FQNNGV, per germline. The CDR3 runs to 12 residues. CDR3 DNA sequence: TGTGCCAGCAGCCCTCAGGGGGCTGGCTACACCTTC. Translation: CASSPQGAGYTF.

The chain links TRBV4-1 to TRBJ2-3; 10 positions match TRBD2. The CDR3 length is 18 residues. The ends lost 2 bases at V and 5 bases at J; junction bases unmatched: 13. CDR1 is MGHRA, CDR2 YSYEKL, per germline. CDR3 sequence: CASSQKQTVIAGGDTQYF. In DNA, the CDR3 is TGCGCCAGCAGCCAAAAGCAAACTGTGATAGCGGGAGGAGATACGCAGTATTTT.

This clone showed up just once. CDR3 amino acids: CASSFGGPGANVLTF. In DNA, the CDR3 is TGTGCCAGCAGCTTCGGGGGGCCCGGGGCCAACGTCCTGACTTTC. V gene TRBV11-3 combines with J gene TRBJ2-6, with a tentative D call TRBD2 (7 bases). Germline CDR1 SGHNT, CDR2 YENEEA. The V end lost 3 bases, the J end lost 4 bases, and 10 bases lay between the germline ends. This CDR3 has 15 amino acids.

The chain employs TRBV7-8 and TRBJ1-5; 7 bases are a match to TRBD1. Germline CDR1 and CDR2: SGHVS and FQNEAQ. The CDR3 is 14 residues long. The V gene end was trimmed by 4 bases and the J gene end by 2 bases; junction bases not matched to a gene: 2. CDR3 sequence reads: CASSSTGGNQPQHF. The CDR3 DNA sequence: TGTGCCAGCAGCTCAACAGGGGGCAATCAGCCCCAGCATTTT.

The chain joins TRBV2 to TRBJ2-1; the match to TRBD2 covers 7 bases. This CDR3 has 16 residues. Germline V CDR1 and CDR2: SNHLY, FYNNEI. V was pared by 1 base and J by 10 bases, with 13 bases of the junction left unmatched. The CDR3 nucleotides are TGTGCCAGCAGTGAAGTCGGGGCTAGCGGTAGTAGGGAGCAGTTCTTC. Translated, it gives CASSEVGASGSREQFF.

This rearrangement joins TRBV5-4 to TRBJ2-7, with 11 bases matching TRBD2. The CDR3 spans 16 residues. V was clipped by 4 bases and J by 2 bases; unmatched bases: 8. Germline values: CDR1 SGHNT, CDR2 YYREEE (reference sequence). The CDR3 protein is CASSEGPSGGTYEQYF. CDR3 nucleotide sequence: TGTGCCAGCAGCGAGGGCCCTAGCGGGGGGACCTACGAGCAGTACTTC.

The chain carries TRBV5-1 and TRBJ2-7, with a possible D match to TRBD1 (6 bases). The CDR3 totals 15 residues. Between the trimmed V and J ends, which lost 0 bases and 5 bases, there was a span of 15 bases. Germline values: CDR1 SGHRS, CDR2 YFSETQ. The CDR3 here is CASSLANQGFHEQYF. The DNA for the CDR3 is TGCGCCAGCAGCTTGGCCAACCAGGGGTTCCACGAGCAGTACTTC.

The gene calls are TRBV20-1 and TRBJ2-1, with TRBD2 matching 7 bases. The germline V gene encodes CDR1 DFQATT and CDR2 SNEGSKA (reference sequence). The junction had 1 base not matched to a gene; V was cut back by 1 base and J by 10 bases. The CDR3 has 11 residues. CDR3 sequence reads: CSARGGSEQFF. For the CDR3, the DNA is TGCAGTGCTAGAGGCGGGAGCGAGCAGTTCTTC.

The chain has TRBV15 and TRBJ1-4; TRBD1 matches 10 bases. Per the germline V gene, CDR1 is LNHNV and CDR2 is YYDKDF (reference sequence). Trimming at V came to 3 bases and at J to 0 bases, leaving 10 bases not matched to a gene. This CDR3 spans 19 amino acids. The CDR3 nucleotides read TGTGCCACCAGCAGCCAAGGCGGGACAGGGGCGTCAACTAATGAAAAACTGTTTTTT. It specifies CATSSQGGTGASTNEKLFF.

The chain carries TRBV5-4 and TRBJ2-5; unclear D gene. CDR3 size: 16 residues. CDR1 and CDR2 (germline): SGHNT, YYREEE (reference sequence). V lost 4 bases and J 5 bases, leaving 21 bases between the germline ends. CDR3 in amino acids: CASSKATPNTRETQYF. The DNA of the CDR3 is TGTGCCAGCAGCAAAGCGACTCCGAACACTCGCGAGACCCAGTACTTC. The variable domain in full, with the rest retrieved from reference TRBV5-4 and TRBJ2-5, is ETGVTQSPTHLIKTRGQQVTLRCSSQSGHNTVSWYQQALGQGPQFIFQYYREEENGRGNFPPRFSGLQFPNYSSELNVNALELDDSALYLCASSKATPNTRETQYFGPGTRLLVL.

CDR3 DNA: TGTGCCAGCTCACCTGGGACAGGGGCTAGGAATGAGCAGTTCTTC. It translates to CASSPGTGARNEQFF. This chain joins TRBV18 and TRBJ2-1, with 10 bases fitting TRBD1. Trimming at V came to 3 bases and at J to 7 bases, leaving 6 bases not matched to a gene. Germline values: CDR1 KGHSH, CDR2 LQKENI. The CDR3 sequence is 15 residues long.

V is TRBV5-4 and J is TRBJ2-3, with 10 bases matching TRBD2. The V gene end was trimmed by 3 bases and the J gene end by 5 bases; junction bases not matched to a gene: 9. Per the germline V gene, CDR1 is SGHNT and CDR2 is YYREEE (reference sequence). This CDR3 spans 16 amino acids. The DNA for the CDR3 is TGTGCCAGCAGCTCCGGACTATTAGCGGGGGGAGATACGCAGTATTTT. Translation: CASSSGLLAGGDTQYF.

The J gene is TRBJ2-5, the V gene TRBV7-2; 12 positions match TRBD2. Per the germline V gene, CDR1 is SGHTA and CDR2 is FQGNSA. Losses at the gene ends were 6 bases for V and 5 bases for J; bases not matched to a gene: 7. CDR3 length: 15 residues. The CDR3 DNA is TGTGCCAGCAGGCCGACTAGCGGGAGTGGGGAGACCCAGTACTTC. Encoded protein: CASRPTSGSGETQYF.

This chain connects TRBV4-3 to TRBJ2-1; a possible D gene is TRBD2 (5 bases). Deletions cut 0 bases from V and 10 bases from J, with 22 bases between. This CDR3 comprises 17 residues. Germline values: CDR1 LGHNA, CDR2 YSLEER. The CDR3 here is CASSQDPPGSEDPEQFF. The CDR3, as DNA: TGCGCCAGCAGCCAAGATCCGCCGGGGAGTGAAGACCCCGAGCAGTTCTTC.

The V and J genes are TRBV7-2 and TRBJ2-2, with 10 bases that match TRBD1. After removal of 9 bases from V and 1 base from J, the junction contained 5 bases not matched to a gene. In germline, CDR1 is SGHTA, CDR2 FQGNSA. This CDR3 has 15 amino acids. CDR3 sequence: CASGTGDGNTGELFF. The CDR3 coding sequence is TGTGCCAGTGGGACAGGGGACGGGAACACCGGGGAGCTGTTTTTT.

The chain is built from TRBV27 and TRBJ1-2; perhaps TRBD1 as D (6 bases). CDR1 and CDR2 from the germline V gene are MNHEY and SMNVEV (reference sequence). The CDR3 totals 14 residues. The V end lost 5 bases, the J end lost 0 bases, and 10 bases lay between the germline ends. CDR3 in DNA: TGTGCCAGCAGTCAGGGGAAGACTAACTATGGCTACACCTTC. It codes for CASSQGKTNYGYTF.

The V and J genes are TRBV6-5 and TRBJ1-1; TRBD1 might be the D (6 bases). CDR3 size: 15 residues. The germline V and J ends were trimmed by 4 bases and 5 bases, with 17 bases remaining between them. Germline CDR1 reads MNHEY; CDR2 reads SVGAGI. In DNA form, the CDR3 reads TGTGCCAGCAGTTGGTCAGGACAGTCGAGAACTGAAGCTTTCTTT. It codes for CASSWSGQSRTEAFF.

The rearrangement links TRBV5-4 to TRBJ1-2, with D unclear. The CDR3 is made up of 13 amino acids. Germline lookup yields CDR1 SGHNT and CDR2 YYREEE (reference sequence). V lost 0 bases, J lost 7 bases, and 10 bases lay in between. CDR3 region: CASSLGQNPGYTF. DNA for the CDR3: TGTGCCAGCAGCTTGGGTCAGAATCCTGGCTACACCTTC.

This clone was seen just once. For the CDR3, the DNA is TGTGCCAGCAGCAAAGGGGGACAGGGGGCCCCCTACGAGCAGTACTTC. Translating it yields CASSKGGQGAPYEQYF. The chain carries TRBV21-1 and TRBJ2-7; the table gives TRBD1 as D, unverified against the DNA. TRBV21-1 is assigned pseudogene status. This CDR3 is 16 amino acids long.

This chain uses TRBV5-1 with TRBJ2-2; 8 bases map to TRBD2. CDR1 SGHRS and CDR2 YFSETQ come from the germline V gene. V shed 4 bases and J 0 bases; nucleotides not matched to a gene: 8. The CDR3 is 17 residues long. The CDR3 loop reads CASSPDAGGPNTGELFF. Written as DNA, the CDR3 is TGCGCCAGCAGCCCGGACGCGGGGGGTCCGAACACCGGGGAGCTGTTTTTT.

This chain connects TRBV27 to TRBJ1-6, with D hard to call. CDR3 length equals 14 residues. CDR1 is MNHEY, CDR2 SMNVEV, per germline (reference sequence). Trimming took 5 bases from V and 9 from J, leaving 14 bases between them. The CDR3 nucleotides read TGTGCCAGCAGTGTGCTTTATTCCGGTTCACCCCTCCACTTT. Translation: CASSVLYSGSPLHF.

The rearrangement joins TRBV6-5 to TRBJ1-5, with 8 bases identical to TRBD1. This CDR3 contains 15 residues. Trimming removed 8 bases from V and 1 base from J; junction bases left unmatched: 7. Germline V lookup: CDR1 MNHEY, CDR2 SVGAGI. For the CDR3, the DNA is TGTGCCAGCGGCCGGACAGGGATCAGCAATCAGCCCCAGCATTTT. Amino acid sequence: CASGRTGISNQPQHF.

The chain combines TRBV7-6 with TRBJ2-7; 8 positions match TRBD2. CDR1 and CDR2 (germline): SGHVS, FNYEAQ. With V trimmed by 5 bases and J by 4 bases, 10 bases remained unmatched. The CDR3 covers 15 residues. CDR3 in amino acids: CASSTSGGPVYEQYF. CDR3 in DNA: TGTGCCAGCAGCACCTCGGGGGGGCCGGTATACGAGCAGTACTTC.

The V gene is TRBV6-5, the J gene TRBJ1-1; D not certain. V dropped 5 bases and J dropped 3 bases, with 16 bases sitting between them. In germline, CDR1 is MNHEY, CDR2 SVGAGI. The length of the CDR3 is 15 residues. In DNA, the CDR3 is TGTGCCAGCAGTACGACGGTGAATCGGGACACTGAAGCTTTCTTT. Translating gives CASSTTVNRDTEAFF.

Worth noting for this clone: One junction end disagrees with the germline gene, perhaps due to a read error. The chain has TRBV12-3 or TRBV12-4 and TRBJ2-4; the D is unclear. The CDR3 length is 11 residues. This chain's CDR3 is CASSLDSILDF. CDR3 in DNA: TGTGCCAGCAGTTTAGATTCGATTTTAGACTTC.

In this sample, this clone turned up a few times. The gene calls are TRBV2 and TRBJ2-1; 11 nucleotides align to TRBD2. CDR1 is SNHLY, CDR2 FYNNEI, per germline. The trim removed 1 base at V and 5 bases at J, leaving 1 base unmatched. This CDR3 is built from 15 residues. The CDR3 loop is CASSEGLAGHNEQFF. In DNA, the CDR3 is TGTGCCAGCAGTGAAGGACTAGCGGGGCACAATGAGCAGTTCTTC.

This chain joins TRBV13 and TRBJ1-2; D remains unclear. The CDR3 extends over 14 amino acids. With 5 bases removed from V and 7 bases from J, the gap between germline ends came to 17 bases. CDR1 PRHDT and CDR2 FYEKMQ come from the germline V gene (reference sequence). CDR3 region: CASSPRGGGFGYTF. The CDR3, as DNA: TGTGCCAGCAGCCCCCGGGGTGGAGGCTTTGGCTACACCTTC.

CDR3 in amino acids: CASSPGTRQETQYF. The CDR3 DNA follows: TGTGCCAGCAGCCCCGGGACTAGGCAAGAGACCCAGTACTTC. J is TRBJ2-5 and V is TRBV7-3; 8 bases are a match to TRBD2. V lost 5 bases and J lost 2; bases outside the gene matches: 4. The CDR3 length is 14 residues. CDR1 and CDR2 (germline): SGHTA, FQGTGA.

The chain has TRBV7-2 and TRBJ2-2, with a possible D match to TRBD2 (7 bases). Deletions cut 5 bases from V and 8 bases from J, with 12 bases between. The CDR3 extends over 13 amino acids. The germline V gene has CDR1 SGHTA and CDR2 FQGNSA. The CDR3 sequence: CASSRRGGGELFF. The CDR3 bases are TGTGCCAGCAGCCGGAGGGGGGGTGGGGAGCTGTTTTTT.

V gene TRBV10-3 combines with J gene TRBJ2-1; D gene uncertain. V shed 3 bases and J shed 9 bases, with 6 bases lying between them. This CDR3 comprises 11 residues. The germline CDR1 and CDR2 sequences are ENHRY and SYGVKD. This chain's CDR3 is CAISEFGEQFF. Here the CDR3 DNA reads TGTGCCATCAGTGAATTCGGTGAGCAGTTCTTC.